This TCR beta chain came from a study of T cell changes during pregnancy in multiple sclerosis. The repertoire was sequenced with immunoSEQ multiplex PCR; TCRdb's copy has only in-frame clones and lacks some. Of roughly 32,000 clones listed, 89% are singletons. This specimen consisted of CD8+ T cells from peripheral blood mononuclear cells, obtained in the third trimester of pregnancy. This TCR derives from a female donor with multiple sclerosis, enrolled in a pregnancy study.

The CDR3 sequence is CASSVDVTGYEQYF. For the CDR3, the DNA is TGTGCCAGCAGCGTAGACGTGACAGGGTACGAGCAGTACTTC. V usage is TRBV9 and J usage is TRBJ2-7; 7 bases agree with TRBD1. This CDR3 has 14 residues. J was trimmed by 4 bases and V by 0 bases; bases with no gene match: 4. Germline V gene lookup returns CDR1 SGDLS and CDR2 YYNGEE.